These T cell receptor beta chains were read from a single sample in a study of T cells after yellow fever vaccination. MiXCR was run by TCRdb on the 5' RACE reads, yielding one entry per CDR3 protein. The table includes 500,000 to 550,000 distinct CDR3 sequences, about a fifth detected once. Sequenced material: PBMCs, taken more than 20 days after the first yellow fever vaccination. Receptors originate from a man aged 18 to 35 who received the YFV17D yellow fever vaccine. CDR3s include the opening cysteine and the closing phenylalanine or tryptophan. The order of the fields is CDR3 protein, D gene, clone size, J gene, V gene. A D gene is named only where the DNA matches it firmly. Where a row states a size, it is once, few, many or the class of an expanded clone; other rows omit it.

CSAPTWTANTQYF | NA | NA | TRBJ2-3 | TRBV20-1
CSGTYRDRRNEQFF | TRBD1 | few | TRBJ2-1 | TRBV29-1
CASSSDDQPQHF | NA | NA | TRBJ1-5 | TRBV5-8
CASSQDRGENEQYF | TRBD1 | few | TRBJ2-7 | TRBV5-1
CASKLDGGPLTDTQYF | NA | NA | TRBJ2-3 | TRBV5-1
CSARKYNEQFF | NA | few | TRBJ2-1 | TRBV20-1
CASSQSRGDTDTQYF | TRBD2 | NA | TRBJ2-3 | TRBV18
CAISESWGEKQYF | NA | few | TRBJ2-7 | TRBV10-3
CASSHLILDPGFVGSGELFF | NA | many | TRBJ2-2 | TRBV12-3/TRBV12-4
CASSLGQRYNEQFF | NA | few | TRBJ2-1 | TRBV12-3/TRBV12-4
CASSQDFGQGSYTF | TRBD1 | NA | TRBJ1-2 | TRBV3-1
CASRNRLDRGPQHF | NA | NA | TRBJ1-5 | TRBV6-2/TRBV6-3
CASRDDRGITYEQYF | TRBD1 | NA | TRBJ2-7 | TRBV5-1
CASSSAPGSPLHF | NA | NA | TRBJ1-6 | TRBV7-2
CATSDLGRGNEQFF | TRBD1 | many | TRBJ2-1 | TRBV24-1
CASSSGGTTNEKLFF | NA | few | TRBJ1-4 | TRBV7-2
CASLEGGGLYTQYF | NA | NA | TRBJ2-3 | TRBV5-6
CASSLWQSSYNEQFF | NA | few | TRBJ2-1 | TRBV27
CASTYGSYGYTF | NA | NA | TRBJ1-2 | TRBV7-8
CASSLAGPSTDTRYF | NA | NA | TRBJ2-3 | TRBV5-1
CASRGQGANPQHF | TRBD1 | NA | TRBJ1-5 | TRBV10-2
CSANGQNNEQFF | NA | NA | TRBJ2-1 | TRBV20-1